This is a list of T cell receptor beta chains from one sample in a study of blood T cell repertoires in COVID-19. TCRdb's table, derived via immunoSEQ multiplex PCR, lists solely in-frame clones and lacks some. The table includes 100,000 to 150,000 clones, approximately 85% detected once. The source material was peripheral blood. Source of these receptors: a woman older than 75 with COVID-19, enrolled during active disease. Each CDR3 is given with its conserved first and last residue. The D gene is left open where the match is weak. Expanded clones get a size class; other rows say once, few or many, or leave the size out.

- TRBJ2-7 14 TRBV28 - TGTGCCAGCACCGGAGGACAGCTTACCTACGAGCAGTACTTC CASTGGQLTYEQYF
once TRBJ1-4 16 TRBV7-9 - TGTGCCAGCAGCTTAGGGACCGGGACTACTAATGAAAAACTGTTTTTT CASSLGTGTTNEKLFF
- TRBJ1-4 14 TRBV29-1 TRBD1 TGCAGCGTTGGGACAGGAGGGGAATATGAAAAACTGTTTTTT CSVGTGGEYEKLFF
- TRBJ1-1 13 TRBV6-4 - TGTGCCAGCAGTCCTCGGTGGAACACTGAAGCTTTCTTT CASSPRWNTEAFF
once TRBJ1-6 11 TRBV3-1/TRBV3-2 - TGTGCCAGCAGCCAAGACAGAAGTGTTCACTTT CASSQDRSVHF
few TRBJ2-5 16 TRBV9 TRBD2 TGTGCCAGCAGCGTCTCATCAGCGGGAGGGTCGGAGACCCAGTACTTC CASSVSSAGGSETQYF
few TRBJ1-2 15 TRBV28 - TGTGCCAGCCGGGTACAGGGAAGGCCGAACTATGGCTACACCTTC CASRVQGRPNYGYTF
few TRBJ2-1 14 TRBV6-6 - TGTGCCAGCAGCCCCGCAGGGCGCTACAATGAGCAGTTCTTC CASSPAGRYNEQFF
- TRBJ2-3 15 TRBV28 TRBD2 TGTGCCAGCAGTTTAGCTCTAGCGGGAGCAGATACGCAGTATTTT CASSLALAGADTQYF
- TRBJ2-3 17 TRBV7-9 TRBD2 TGTGCCAGCAGCTCCGATATAGCGGGACTGAGCACAGATACGCAGTATTTT CASSSDIAGLSTDTQYF
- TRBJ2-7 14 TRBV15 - TGTGCCACCAGCAGACGCTGGGAGGACTACGAGCAGTACTTC CATSRRWEDYEQYF
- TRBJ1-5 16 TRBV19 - TGTGCCAGTAATCCGGGGAGGGGCAGTCCAGTCCAGCCCCAGCATTTT CASNPGRGSPVQPQHF
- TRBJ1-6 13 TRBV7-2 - TGTGCCAGCAGTCTGCGACAGTATTCACCCCTCCACTTT CASSLRQYSPLHF
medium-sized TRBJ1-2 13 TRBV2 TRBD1 TGTGCCTGTTTGCCGGACAGGAACTATGGCTACACCTTC CACLPDRNYGYTF
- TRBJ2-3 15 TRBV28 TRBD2 TGTGCCAGCAGGGGGAGCGGGAGTAGGGCGGATACGCAGTATTTT CASRGSGSRADTQYF
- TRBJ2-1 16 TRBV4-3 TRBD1 TGCGCCAGCAGCCAAGATAGCGTCAGGGGGCAGAATGAGCAGTTCTTC CASSQDSVRGQNEQFF
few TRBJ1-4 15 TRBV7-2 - TGTGCCAGCAGCTTAATGTCCGGACAGAATGAAAAACTGTTTTTT CASSLMSGQNEKLFF
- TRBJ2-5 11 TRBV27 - TGTGCCAGCAGTTACGGGGAGACCCAGTACTTC CASSYGETQYF
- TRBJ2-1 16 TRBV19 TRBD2 TGTGCCAGTAGTATATGGCGGGAGGGCCCACGGAGTGAGCAGTTCTTC CASSIWREGPRSEQFF
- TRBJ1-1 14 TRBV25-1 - TGTGCCAGCACCCGGGACTTGGGAAACACTGAAGCTTTCTTT CASTRDLGNTEAFF
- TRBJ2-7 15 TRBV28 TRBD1 TGTGCCAGCAGTTCTCCTTTGGGGACAGGGGTCGAGCAGTACTTC CASSSPLGTGVEQYF
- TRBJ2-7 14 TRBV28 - TGTGCCAGCAGCTCTCTAGCGTTTCCCTACGAGCAGTACTTC CASSSLAFPYEQYF
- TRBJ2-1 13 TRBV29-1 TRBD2 TGCAGCGTTGGGGCGGGAGGGCCGATTGAGCAGTTCTTC CSVGAGGPIEQFF
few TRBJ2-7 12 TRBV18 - TGTGCCAGCTCCCCGAGCTCCTACGAGCAGTACTTC CASSPSSYEQYF
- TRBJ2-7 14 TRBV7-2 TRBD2 TGTGCCAGCAGCCACGGGACTAGCGCCCACGAGCAGTACTTC CASSHGTSAHEQYF
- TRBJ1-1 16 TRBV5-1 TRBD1 TGCGCCAGCAGCCCCGGACAGGGAAGGTTGAACACTGAAGCTTTCTTT CASSPGQGRLNTEAFF
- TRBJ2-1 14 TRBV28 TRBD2 TGTGCCAGCAGTTTACCCGGGGGGGTGAATGAGCAGTTCTTC CASSLPGGVNEQFF
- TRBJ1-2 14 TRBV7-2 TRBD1 TGTGCCAGCAGCCCAAGACAGGGGGCGGGAGGCTACACCTTC CASSPRQGAGGYTF
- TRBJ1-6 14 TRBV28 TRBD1 TGTGCCAGCAGACGGACAGGGTTAGTCACACCCCTCCACTTT CASRRTGLVTPLHF
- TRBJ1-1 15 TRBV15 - TGTGCCACCAGCAGGGGGAACAGGGATGGCACTGAAGCTTTCTTT CATSRGNRDGTEAFF
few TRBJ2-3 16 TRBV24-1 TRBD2 TGTGCCACCAGTGACAGGACTAGCGGGAGCACAGATACGCAGTATTTT CATSDRTSGSTDTQYF
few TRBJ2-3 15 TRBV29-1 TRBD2 TGCAGCGTTCAACTAACTAGCGGGATCACAGATACGCAGTATTTT CSVQLTSGITDTQYF
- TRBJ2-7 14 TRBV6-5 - TGTGCCGGAAGCTTCGGGCTAGCGATAGACGAGCAGTACTTC CAGSFGLAIDEQYF
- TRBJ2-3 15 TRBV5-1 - TGCGCCAGCAGCTTGCGCGGGACCCCGGGAGATACGCAGTATTTT CASSLRGTPGDTQYF
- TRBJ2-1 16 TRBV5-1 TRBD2 TGCGCCAGCAGCTCCTCACTAGCGGGATCCTACAATGAGCAGTTCTTC CASSSSLAGSYNEQFF
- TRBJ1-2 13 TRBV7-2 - TGTGCCAGCAGCTTAGGGGCACGATATGGCTACACCTTC CASSLGARYGYTF
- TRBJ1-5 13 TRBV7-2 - TGTGCCAGCAGCTTTCAGTTCAATCAGCCCCAGCATTTT CASSFQFNQPQHF
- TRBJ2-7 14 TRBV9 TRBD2 TGTGCCAGCAGCACCATGACTAGCGGGACCGAGCAGTACTTC CASSTMTSGTEQYF
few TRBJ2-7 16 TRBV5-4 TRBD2 TGTGCCAGCAGCCTAGACTATAACCCGGGACTAGACGAGCAGTACTTC CASSLDYNPGLDEQYF
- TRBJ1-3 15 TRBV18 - TGTGCCAGCTCACCTCGGCGGGGAGGAGAAAACACCATATATTTT CASSPRRGGENTIYF
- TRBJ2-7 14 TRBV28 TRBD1 TGTGCCAGCCTTTCCCGGGACAGGGGCTACGAGCAGTACTTC CASLSRDRGYEQYF
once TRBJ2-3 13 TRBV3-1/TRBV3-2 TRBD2 TGTGCCAGCACCACAGCGGGGATGAATACGCAGTATTTT CASTTAGMNTQYF
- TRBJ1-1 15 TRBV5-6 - TGTGCCAGCCGGCGGGGGATGGTCGGACGGACTGAAGCTTTCTTT CASRRGMVGRTEAFF